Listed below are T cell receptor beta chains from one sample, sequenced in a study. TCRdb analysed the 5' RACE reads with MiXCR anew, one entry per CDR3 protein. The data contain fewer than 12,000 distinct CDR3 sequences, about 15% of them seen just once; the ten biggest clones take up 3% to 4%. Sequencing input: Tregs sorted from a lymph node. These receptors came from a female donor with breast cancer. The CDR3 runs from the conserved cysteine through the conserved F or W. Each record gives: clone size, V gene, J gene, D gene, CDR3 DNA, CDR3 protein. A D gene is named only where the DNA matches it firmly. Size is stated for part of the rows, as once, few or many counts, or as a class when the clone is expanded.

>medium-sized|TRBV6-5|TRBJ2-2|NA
TGTGCCACCCACGCGACCGGGGAGCTGTTTTTT
CATHATGELFF
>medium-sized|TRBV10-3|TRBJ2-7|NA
TGTGCCATCAGCCACGACTTCTACGAGCAGTACTTC
CAISHDFYEQYF
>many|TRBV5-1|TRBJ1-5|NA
TGCGCCAGCAGCTCCGGGGGAAATCAGCCCCAGCATTTT
CASSSGGNQPQHF
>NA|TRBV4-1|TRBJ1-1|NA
TGCGCCAGCAGCCAAGCAAGACAGCTGAACACTGAGGCTTTCTTT
CASSQARQLNTEAFF
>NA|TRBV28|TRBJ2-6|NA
TGTGCCAGCAGTTTATTTGGCGTCCTGACTTTC
CASSLFGVLTF
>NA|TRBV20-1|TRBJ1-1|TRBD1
TGCAGTGCCCTTCGGACAGGGGGCAGGACTGAAGCTTTCTTT
CSALRTGGRTEAFF
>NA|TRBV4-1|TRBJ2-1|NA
TGCGCCAGCAGCCAAGATAGCCCCGGGGGCGCCTTCCACAATGAGCAGTGCTTC
CASSQDSPGGAFHNEQCF
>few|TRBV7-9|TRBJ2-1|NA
TGTGCCAGCAGCTTACAGGGTTACGAGCAGTTCTTC
CASSLQGYEQFF
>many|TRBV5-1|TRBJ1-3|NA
TGCGCCAGCAGCTCGGCTGAAAACACCATATATTTT
CASSSAENTIYF
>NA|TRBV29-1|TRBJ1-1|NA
TGCAGCGCCAGAGACACTGACGCTTTCTTT
CSARDTDAFF
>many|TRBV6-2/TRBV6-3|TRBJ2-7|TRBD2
TGTGCCAGCAGTCTAGCGGCTTTCGAGCAGTACTTC
CASSLAAFEQYF
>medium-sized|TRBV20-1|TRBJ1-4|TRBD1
TGCAGTGCTACGGACAGGGGGTTTGCAAAACTGTTTTTT
CSATDRGFAKLFF
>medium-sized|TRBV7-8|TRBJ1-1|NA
TGTGCCAGCAGCCTAAATACAGCGAACACTGAAGCTTTCTTT
CASSLNTANTEAFF
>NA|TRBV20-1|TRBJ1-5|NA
TGCAGTGCTAGACTCATGAATCAGCCCCAGCATTTT
CSARLMNQPQHF
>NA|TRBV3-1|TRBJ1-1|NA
TGTGCCAGCAGCAATAGGGCGGGGAACACTGAAGCTTTCTTT
CASSNRAGNTEAFF
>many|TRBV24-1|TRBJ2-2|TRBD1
TGTGCCACCAGGGAGGGTCAGGGGGCGCGGAACACCGGGGAGCTGTTTTTT
CATREGQGARNTGELFF
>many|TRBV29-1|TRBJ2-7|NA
TGCAGCGTTGAGGCCGGGGGTGGATTGGGCGAGCAGTACTTC
CSVEAGGGLGEQYF
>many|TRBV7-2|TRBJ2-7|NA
TGTGCCAGCAGCTTACAGGCAGGAGATACCTACGAGCAGTACTTC
CASSLQAGDTYEQYF
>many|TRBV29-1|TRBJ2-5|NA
TGCAGCGTAAACCGGGACACACAAGAGACCCAGTACTTC
CSVNRDTQETQYF
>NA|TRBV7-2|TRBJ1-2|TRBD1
TGTGCCAGCAGCTTGACTCAGGGGGACGGAGGCTACACCTTC
CASSLTQGDGGYTF
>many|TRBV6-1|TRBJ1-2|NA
TGTGCCAGCAGTGAAGTGGGCGGGGGGGTCGGCTACACCTTC
CASSEVGGGVGYTF
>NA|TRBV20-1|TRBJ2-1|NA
TGCAGTGTGGGAAACCCCAACTACAATGAGCAGTTCTTC
CSVGNPNYNEQFF
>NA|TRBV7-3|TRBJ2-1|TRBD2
TGTGCCAGCAGAGAAGGTGGCGGGGGGTACAATGAGCAGTTCTTC
CASREGGGGYNEQFF
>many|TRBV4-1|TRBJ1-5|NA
TGCGCCAGCAGCCAGACCCAGACACGATCTAGCCAGCCCCAGCATTTT
CASSQTQTRSSQPQHF
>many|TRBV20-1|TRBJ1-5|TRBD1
TGCAGTGCTAAAAGACAGGGGGCTGATCAGCCCCAGCATTTT
CSAKRQGADQPQHF
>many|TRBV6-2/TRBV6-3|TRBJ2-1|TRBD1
TGTGCCAGCAGTATGGGCGGTCGACAGGGGAGAGGGCAGTTCTTC
CASSMGGRQGRGQFF
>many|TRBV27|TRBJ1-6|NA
TGTGCCAGCAGGCGAACAGGGCATTCACCCCTCCACTTT
CASRRTGHSPLHF
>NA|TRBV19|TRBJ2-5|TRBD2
TGTGCCAGTAGCCCCATTCCCAGCGGGGACTACCAAGAGACCCAGTACTTC
CASSPIPSGDYQETQYF
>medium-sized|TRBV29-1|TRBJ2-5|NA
TGCAGCGTTGAATCCCTGGAAGAGACCCAGTACTTC
CSVESLEETQYF
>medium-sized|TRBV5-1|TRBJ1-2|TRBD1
TGCGCCAGCAGCCCCAAAGGACAGGAATCAGGCTACACCTTC
CASSPKGQESGYTF
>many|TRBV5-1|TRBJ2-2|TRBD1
TGCGCCAGCAGAAGGACAGGGTTGAACACCGGGGAGCTGTTTTTT
CASRRTGLNTGELFF
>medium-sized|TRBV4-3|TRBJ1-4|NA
TGCGCCAGCAGCCCTCTCGGGGGGGCGATGAATGAAAAACTGTTTTTT
CASSPLGGAMNEKLFF
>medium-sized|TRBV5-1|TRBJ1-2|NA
TGCGCCAGCAGCTTACTTGATGGCAGCTATGGCTACACCTTC
CASSLLDGSYGYTF
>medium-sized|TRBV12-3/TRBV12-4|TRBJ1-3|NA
TGTGCCAGCACCGGACGGGCGACTGGAAACACCATATATTTT
CASTGRATGNTIYF
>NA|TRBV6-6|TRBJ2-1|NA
TGTACCAGCAGCTTGAGGGCGGACAGTACCAATGAGCAGTTCTTC
CTSSLRADSTNEQFF
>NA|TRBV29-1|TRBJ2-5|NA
TGCAGCGTTGCCGCAACAGCAAAAGAGACCCAGTACTTC
CSVAATAKETQYF
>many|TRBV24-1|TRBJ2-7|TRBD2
TGTGCCACCCAGCCGAGTAGCGGGACCTCCTACGGGTCCTCCGAGCAGTACTTC
CATQPSSGTSYGSSEQYF
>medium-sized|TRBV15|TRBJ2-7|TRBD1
TGTGCCACCAGCAGAGATAGAACAGGGGACTACGAGCAGTACTTC
CATSRDRTGDYEQYF
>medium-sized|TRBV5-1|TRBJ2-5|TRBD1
TGCGCCAGCAGCCGGACAGGGATTGAGACCCAGTACTTC
CASSRTGIETQYF
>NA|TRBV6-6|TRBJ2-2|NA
TGTGCCAGCAGTTACTCGGCGATATTGGGCGGGGAGCTGTTTTTT
CASSYSAILGGELFF
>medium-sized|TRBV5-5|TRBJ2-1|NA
TGTGCCAGCAGCCGAAGCAGCGCCCCTGAGCAGTTCTTC
CASSRSSAPEQFF
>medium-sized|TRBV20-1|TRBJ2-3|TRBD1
TGCAGTGCTTGGGGACAGGGCACCTCAGATACGCAGTATTTT
CSAWGQGTSDTQYF
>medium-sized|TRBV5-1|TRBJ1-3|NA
TGCGCCAGCAGCTTGACGACTGCAAACACCATATATTTT
CASSLTTANTIYF
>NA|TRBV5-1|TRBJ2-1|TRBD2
TGCGCCAGCAGCGCCATCCCGGGACTAGCGGGAGTTGGAAGCTCCTACAATGAGCAGTTCTTC
CASSAIPGLAGVGSSYNEQFF
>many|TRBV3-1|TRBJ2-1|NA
TGTGCCAGCAGCCAAGATCCGGGGGCGCACAATGAGCAGTTCTTC
CASSQDPGAHNEQFF
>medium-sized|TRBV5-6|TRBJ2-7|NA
TGTGCCAGCAGCGGGAACTTCAACTACGAGCAGTACTTC
CASSGNFNYEQYF
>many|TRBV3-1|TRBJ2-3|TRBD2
TGTGCCAGCAGCCCACTAGCGGGGGGAGCGGATACGCAGTATTTT
CASSPLAGGADTQYF
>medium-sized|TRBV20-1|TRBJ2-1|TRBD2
TGCAGTGCGGCGCCACCTAGCGGGAGCGCCTACAATGAGCAGTTCTTC
CSAAPPSGSAYNEQFF
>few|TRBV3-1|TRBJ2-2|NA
TGTGCCAGCAGCCGAGAGCGAGCGGGGAACACCGGGGAGCTGTTTTTT
CASSRERAGNTGELFF
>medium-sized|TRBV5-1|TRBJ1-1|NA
TGCGCCAGCAGCTTGATTATAGGGACTGAAGCTTTCTTT
CASSLIIGTEAFF
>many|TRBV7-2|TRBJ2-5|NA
TGTGCCAGCAGCTCTTCTAGCAGGGAGACCCAGTACTTC
CASSSSSRETQYF
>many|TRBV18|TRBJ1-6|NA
TGTGCCAGCTCACCGCCCACAGACCGTAATTCACCCCTCCACTTT
CASSPPTDRNSPLHF
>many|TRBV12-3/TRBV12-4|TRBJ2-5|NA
TGTGCCAGCAGTTTCGCGAGTACCGAGACCCAGTACTTC
CASSFASTETQYF
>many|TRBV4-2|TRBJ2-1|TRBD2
TGTGCCAGCAGCCAAGGGACTAGCGGGGACAATGAGCAGTTCTTC
CASSQGTSGDNEQFF